What follows is one TCR beta chain and its context. As to time point: pre-treatment sample, taken before nivolumab and TIL therapy. Adults with stage 4 NSCLC were enrolled in a phase I trial. CDR1 SGHRS and CDR2 YFSETQ come from the germline V gene. The CDR3 covers 15 residues. The V segment lost 2 bases and the J segment 7 bases; nucleotides outside the gene matches: 4. These data are taken from a study of TIL therapy for anti-PD-1-resistant metastatic lung cancer. Study in general: Progressing patients received lymphodepletion, expanded TIL infusion and IL-2. Median patient age was 54, ranging roughly 38-75 years. A few tumors were EGFR-mutant and two were ALK-rearranged.

The libraries were made with immunoSEQ v3. Generated by immunoSEQ multiplex PCR, the TCRdb table keeps only in-frame clones and is missing some. The sample lists about 60,000 clones; under 75% were seen once. The material sequenced was blood, taken at baseline. This sequence was found in a person aged 25 to 85 with non-small cell lung cancer. The chain joins TRBV5-1 to TRBJ2-1; TRBD2 agrees at 12 bases. The CDR3 protein is CASSFLAGGPNEQFF. Here the CDR3 DNA reads TGCGCCAGCAGCTTTCTAGCGGGAGGGCCGAATGAGCAGTTCTTC.